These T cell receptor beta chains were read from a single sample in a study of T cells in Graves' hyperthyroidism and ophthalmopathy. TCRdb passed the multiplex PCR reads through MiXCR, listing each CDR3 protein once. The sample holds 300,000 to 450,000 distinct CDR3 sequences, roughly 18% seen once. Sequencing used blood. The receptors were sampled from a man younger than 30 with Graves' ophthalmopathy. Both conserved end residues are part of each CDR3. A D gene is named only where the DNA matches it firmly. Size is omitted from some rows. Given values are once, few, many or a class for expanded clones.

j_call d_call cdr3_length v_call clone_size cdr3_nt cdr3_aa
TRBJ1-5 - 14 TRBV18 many TGTGCCAGCTCACCACCGGGGGCGAATCAGCCCCAGCATTTT CASSPPGANQPQHF
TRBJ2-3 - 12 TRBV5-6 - TGTGCCAGCAGCGCACAGGGAAATACGCAGTATTTT CASSAQGNTQYF
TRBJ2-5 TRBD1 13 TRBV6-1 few TGTGCCAGCATGGACAGGGGCCAAGAGACCCAGTACTTC CASMDRGQETQYF
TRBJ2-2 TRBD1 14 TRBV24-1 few TGTGCCACCACCGGGACAGGGGCCACCGGGGAGCTGTTTTTT CATTGTGATGELFF
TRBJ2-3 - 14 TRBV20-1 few TGCAGTGCTACCACAGGTCCTTACGTGGATACGCAGTATTTT CSATTGPYVDTQYF
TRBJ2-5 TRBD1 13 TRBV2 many TGTGCCAGTGAACAGGGGGTCGGTCGGACCCAGTACTTC CASEQGVGRTQYF
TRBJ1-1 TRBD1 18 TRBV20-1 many TGCAGTGGAGGCCCCAACAGGGGGTGCCCCCCCATGAACACTGAAGCTTTCTTT CSGGPNRGCPPMNTEAFF
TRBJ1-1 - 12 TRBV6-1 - TGTGCCAGCATGGGGAGTAACACTGAAGCTTTCTTT CASMGSNTEAFF
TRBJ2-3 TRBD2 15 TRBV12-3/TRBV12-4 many TGTGCCAGCAGTTGGGCGGGGGGGCAAACAGATACGCAGTATTTT CASSWAGGQTDTQYF
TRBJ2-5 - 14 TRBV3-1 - TGTGCCAGTCTACAGGGTAGAATGGAAGAGACCCAGTACTTC CASLQGRMEETQYF
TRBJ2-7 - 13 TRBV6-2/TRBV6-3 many TGTGCCAGCAGTCAAGGAAACCTAGGGAAGCAGTACTTC CASSQGNLGKQYF
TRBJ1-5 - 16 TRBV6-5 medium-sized TGTGCCAGCAGTTACTCGTCGTCGGGGGCACGGCAGCCCCAGCATTTT CASSYSSSGARQPQHF
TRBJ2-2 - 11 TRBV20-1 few TGCAGTGCCGGGGTGACCGGGGAGCTGTTTTTT CSAGVTGELFF
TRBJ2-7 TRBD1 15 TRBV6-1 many TGTGCCAGCAGTGAACGACAGGGTAGTCCCTACGAGCAGTACTTC CASSERQGSPYEQYF
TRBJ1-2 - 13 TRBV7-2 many TGTGCCAGCAGACCGGGGGCCAGCTATGGCTACACCTTC CASRPGASYGYTF
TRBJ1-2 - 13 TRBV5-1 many TGCGCCAGCAGTCCGTCTGAGGGAGGTGGCTACACCTTC CASSPSEGGGYTF
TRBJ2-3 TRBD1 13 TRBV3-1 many TGTGCCAGCAGCGTTGACAGGGCAGATACGCAGTATTTT CASSVDRADTQYF
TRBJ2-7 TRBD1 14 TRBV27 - TGTGCCAGCAGTTCGGACAGGGCGGGCTACGAGCAGTACTTC CASSSDRAGYEQYF
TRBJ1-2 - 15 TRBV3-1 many TGTGCCAGCAGCCAAGACCTTACAGGGTCCGGGGGCTACACCTTC CASSQDLTGSGGYTF
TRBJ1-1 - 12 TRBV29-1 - TGCAGCGTTGAAAAGGGGGGAACTGAAGCTTTCTTT CSVEKGGTEAFF
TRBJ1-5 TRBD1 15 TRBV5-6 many TGTGCCAGCAGCTTGGGACAGGGGGCCGAGCAGCCCCAGCATTTT CASSLGQGAEQPQHF
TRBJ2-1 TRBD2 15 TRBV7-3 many TGTGCCAGCAGCTTAGGAGCGGGGGGGCGGGATGAGCAGTTCTTC CASSLGAGGRDEQFF
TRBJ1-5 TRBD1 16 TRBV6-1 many TGTGCCAGCAGCTGGGACAGTTCTGGAGGCGGGCAGCCCCAGCATTTT CASSWDSSGGGQPQHF
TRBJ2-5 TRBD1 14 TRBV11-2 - TGTGCCAGCAGCATACAGGGGGACCAAGAGACCCAGTACTTC CASSIQGDQETQYF
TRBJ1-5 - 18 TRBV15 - TGTGCCACCAGCAGAGATTCAGGGCGGGGGGCTCGCAATCAGCCCCAGCATTTT CATSRDSGRGARNQPQHF
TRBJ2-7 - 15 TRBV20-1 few TGCAGTGCTAGAGATTTAGCGGATCCAAAATACGAGCAGTACTTC CSARDLADPKYEQYF
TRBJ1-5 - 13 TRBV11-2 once TGTGCCAGCAGGCAAGACGCAGGTCAGCCCCAGCATTTT CASRQDAGQPQHF
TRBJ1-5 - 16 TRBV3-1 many TGTGCCAGCAGCCAAGAGTTCGCTGATAGCAATCAGCCCCAGCATTTT CASSQEFADSNQPQHF
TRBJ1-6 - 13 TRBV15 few TGTGCCACCAGCAGAGTGGGGAATTCACCCCTCCACTTT CATSRVGNSPLHF
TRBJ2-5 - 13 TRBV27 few TGTGCCAGCAGTTCCCCCAGGGAAGAGACCCAGTACTTC CASSSPREETQYF
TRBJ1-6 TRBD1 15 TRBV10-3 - TGTGCCATCAGTGAACCGGACAGGGATAATTCACCCCTCCACTTT CAISEPDRDNSPLHF